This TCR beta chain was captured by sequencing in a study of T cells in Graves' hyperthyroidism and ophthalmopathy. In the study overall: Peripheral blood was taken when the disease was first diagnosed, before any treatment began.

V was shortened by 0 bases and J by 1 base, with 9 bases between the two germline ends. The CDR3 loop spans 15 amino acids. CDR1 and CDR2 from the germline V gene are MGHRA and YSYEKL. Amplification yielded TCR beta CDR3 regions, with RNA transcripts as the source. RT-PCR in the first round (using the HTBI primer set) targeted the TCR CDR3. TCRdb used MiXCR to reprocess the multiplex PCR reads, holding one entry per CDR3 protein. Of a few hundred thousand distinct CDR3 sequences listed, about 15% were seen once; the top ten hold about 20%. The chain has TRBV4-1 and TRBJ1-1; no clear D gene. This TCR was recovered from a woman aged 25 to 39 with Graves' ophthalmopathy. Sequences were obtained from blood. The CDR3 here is CASSQDPGRNTEAFF. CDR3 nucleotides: TGCGCCAGCAGCCAAGATCCCGGAAGGAACACTGAAGCTTTCTTT.